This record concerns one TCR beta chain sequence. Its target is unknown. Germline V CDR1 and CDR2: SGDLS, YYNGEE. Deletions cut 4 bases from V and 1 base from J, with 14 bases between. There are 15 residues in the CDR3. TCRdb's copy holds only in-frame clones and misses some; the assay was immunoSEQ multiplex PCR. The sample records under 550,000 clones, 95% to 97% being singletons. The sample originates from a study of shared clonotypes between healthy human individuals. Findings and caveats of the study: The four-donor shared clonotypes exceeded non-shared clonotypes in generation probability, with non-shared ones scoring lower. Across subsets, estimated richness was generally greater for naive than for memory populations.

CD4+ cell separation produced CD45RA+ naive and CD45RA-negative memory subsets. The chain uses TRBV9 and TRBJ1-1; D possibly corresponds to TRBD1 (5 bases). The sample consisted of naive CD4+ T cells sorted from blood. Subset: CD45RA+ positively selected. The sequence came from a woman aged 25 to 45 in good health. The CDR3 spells CASSPAGHWNTEAFF. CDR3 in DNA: TGTGCCAGCAGCCCCGCGGGGCACTGGAACACTGAAGCTTTCTTT. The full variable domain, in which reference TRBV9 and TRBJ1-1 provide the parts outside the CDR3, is DSGVTQTPKHLITATGQRVTLRCSPRSGDLSVYWYQQSLDQGLQFLIQYYNGEERAKGNILERFSAQQFPDLHSELNLSSLELGDSALYFCASSPAGHWNTEAFFGQGTRLTVV.